Sequencing of this T cell receptor (beta chain) was carried out in a study of molecular identifiers for immune sequencing clone quantification. Study observations and caveats: With a barcode shared among identical TCR molecules, highly expanded clone sizes could be underestimated. The study reportedly detected spiked Jurkat TCR RNA from one cell among 990,000 or so naive cells.

In TCRdb, the PCR reads were re-called with MiXCR into one record per CDR3 protein. The table lists about 500,000 distinct CDR3 sequences, under 30% of them singletons. The CD8+CD4-CCR7+CD45RA+ phenotype defined the sorted naive CD8 T cells. On this clonotype: Its antigen is not identified.

Germline-derived CDR1 and CDR2 are MGHRA and YSYEKL. CDR3 length: 14 amino acids. V shed 2 bases and J 5 bases; nucleotides not matched to a gene: 4. The chain couples TRBV4-1 to TRBJ1-1, with TRBD1 matching 8 bases. The sequence came from a human donor in good health. Some libraries in this study had Jurkat cell RNA spiked in. The sample consisted of naive CD8+ T cells from blood, with Jurkat cell RNA spiked in. Documented subset: FACS-sorted CD8+CD4-CCR7+CD45RA+ naive T cells. The CDR3 region has the DNA TGCGCCAGCAGCCAAACAGGGGGTAGGACTGAAGCTTTCTTT. Residues: CASSQTGGRTEAFF.